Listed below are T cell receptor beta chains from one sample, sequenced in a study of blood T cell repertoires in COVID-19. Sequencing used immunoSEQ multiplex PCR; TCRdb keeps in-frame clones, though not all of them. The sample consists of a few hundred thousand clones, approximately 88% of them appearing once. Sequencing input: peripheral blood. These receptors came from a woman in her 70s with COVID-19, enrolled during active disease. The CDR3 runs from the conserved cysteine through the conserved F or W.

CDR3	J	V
CASSLTSGRDTQYF	TRBJ2-3	TRBV5-4
CASRRQGAGGYTF	TRBJ1-2	TRBV28
CASSLTGTSASGTGELFF	TRBJ2-2	TRBV7-3
CASSPVRSNEKLFF	TRBJ1-4	TRBV18
CASSSPDNSPLHF	TRBJ1-6	TRBV6-6
CASSVDGLSTGELFF	TRBJ2-2	TRBV9
CASSLEYVNYGYTF	TRBJ1-2	TRBV5-8
CASSLRTGLYQPQHF	TRBJ1-5	TRBV28
CASGASYGANVLTF	TRBJ2-6	TRBV27
CASSVLGQGFTEAFF	TRBJ1-1	TRBV28
CASSLEGAVYSGELFF	TRBJ2-2	TRBV5-1
CASSEDREDQPQHF	TRBJ1-5	TRBV6-5
CASSLGDSLYNYGYTF	TRBJ1-2	TRBV5-5
CAWSVLLGRETQYF	TRBJ2-5	TRBV30
CASSWPSGSYEQYF	TRBJ2-7	TRBV11-3
CASRENRDGEQYF	TRBJ2-7	TRBV7-9